This passage covers 21 T cell receptor beta chains from one sample sequenced in a study of cytomegalovirus exposure and HLA in healthy donors. It was with 60 Vbeta and 13 Jbeta primers that the PCR ran. This table comes from immunoSEQ multiplex PCR, and its TCRdb copy is limited to in-frame clones, with some not included. This sample has around 95,000 clones, with less than 80% found just once. Sequenced input: PBMCs. The source of these receptors is a woman between 40 and 55 years old in good health and CMV-seropositive.

V gene TRBV5-1 combines with J gene TRBJ1-6; D ambiguous. This CDR3 is 13 amino acids long. Germline loops: CDR1 SGHRS, CDR2 YFSETQ. V was trimmed by 0 bases and J by 7 bases, leaving 5 bases between them. CDR3 DNA: TGCGCCAGCAGCTTGGAGGAGAATTCACCCCTCCACTTT. It encodes CASSLEENSPLHF.

J is TRBJ1-2 and V is TRBV21-1. TRBV21-1 is classified as a pseudogene. There are 16 residues in the CDR3. The CDR3 reads CASSKMGEGGSYGYTF. CDR3 nucleotide sequence: TGTGCCAGCAGCAAAATGGGGGAGGGGGGGTCCTATGGCTACACCTTC.

This clone was found a few times. This rearrangement joins TRBV9 to TRBJ2-3; D is ambiguous. V was trimmed by 0 bases and J by 2 bases, leaving 7 bases between them. Germline V gene sequence: CDR1 SGDLS, CDR2 YYNGEE. This CDR3 has 14 residues. CDR3 nucleotide sequence: TGTGCCAGCAGCGTAGTGCAGGACACAGATACGCAGTATTTT. Translation gives CASSVVQDTDTQYF.

The chain links TRBV13 to TRBJ2-1, with 10 bases fitting TRBD1. V gave up 5 bases and J gave up 12 bases; unmatched junction bases: 19. Looked up from germline, CDR1 is PRHDT and CDR2 is FYEKMQ (reference sequence). This CDR3 is built from 17 residues. Here the CDR3 DNA reads TGTGCCAGCAGCCCAGAGGGGGACAGGGGCCCTGTGGGAGGGCAGTTCTTC. This encodes CASSPEGDRGPVGGQFF.

This chain joins TRBV2 and TRBJ2-5, with 7 nucleotides matching TRBD1. Trimming at V came to 5 bases and at J to 0 bases, leaving 3 bases not matched to a gene. CDR1 is SNHLY, CDR2 FYNNEI, per germline. This CDR3 has 14 amino acids. CDR3 nucleotides: TGTGCCAGCAGTAAACAGGGGTACCAAGAGACCCAGTACTTC. Translating gives CASSKQGYQETQYF.

The chain has TRBV19 and TRBJ2-1, with 11 bases lining up with TRBD1. The junction had 5 bases not matched to a gene; V was cut back by 6 bases and J by 7 bases. Germline CDR1 is LNHDA and CDR2 is SQIVND (reference sequence). The CDR3 loop spans 14 amino acids. For the CDR3, the DNA is TGTGCCAGTAGGGACAGGGGGCCAAGGAATGAGCAGTTCTTC. Encoded protein: CASRDRGPRNEQFF.

A few counts support this clone. This chain connects TRBV7-9 to TRBJ1-4; perhaps TRBD1 as D (6 bases). Germline values: CDR1 SEHNR, CDR2 FQNEAQ (reference sequence). Between the trimmed V and J ends, which lost 3 bases and 6 bases, there was a span of 14 bases. The CDR3 is 15 residues long. Here the CDR3 reads CASSFSGGWDEKLFF. DNA of the CDR3: TGTGCCAGCAGCTTTTCGGGGGGCTGGGATGAAAAACTGTTTTTT.

V and J are TRBV2 and TRBJ1-2; 7 positions agree with TRBD1. The CDR3 extends over 12 amino acids. With 7 bases clipped from V and 3 bases from J, the junction kept 2 bases outside the gene matches. Germline CDR1 SNHLY, CDR2 FYNNEI. The CDR3 DNA reads TGTGCCAGCAAAGACAGGGACTATGGCTACACCTTC. Its translation is CASKDRDYGYTF.

J is TRBJ1-1 and V is TRBV7-9, with 10 bases lining up with TRBD1. Per the germline V gene, CDR1 is SEHNR and CDR2 is FQNEAQ (reference sequence). The CDR3 consists of 18 residues. V gave up 2 bases and J gave up 1 base; unmatched junction bases: 10. The CDR3 sequence: CASSLLVGTGEKNTEAFF. In nucleotides, the CDR3 is TGTGCCAGCAGCTTATTAGTAGGGACAGGGGAGAAGAACACTGAAGCTTTCTTT.

A remark on this clone: The junction and the germline gene differ at one end; a read error may be behind it. The rearrangement joins TRBV2 to TRBJ2-5; 8 bases match TRBD1. CDR1 and CDR2 (germline): SNHLY, FYNNEI. CDR3 length: 15 residues. The CDR3: CASSLGQGSTETRYF. DNA of the CDR3: TGTGCCAGCAGCCTCGGACAGGGTTCAACAGAGACCCGGTACTTC.

The chain has TRBV6-6 and TRBJ2-7; 7 bases match TRBD1. Trimming at V came to 6 bases and at J to 5 bases, leaving 10 bases not matched to a gene. Germline V gene lookup returns CDR1 MNHNY and CDR2 SVGAGI (reference sequence). The CDR3 has 14 residues. CDR3 in amino acids: CASRRGQPYDEQYF. Written as DNA, the CDR3 is TGTGCCAGCAGAAGGGGACAGCCCTACGACGAGCAGTACTTC.

The table lists this clone with a few counts. The gene calls are TRBV29-1 and TRBJ2-7; TRBD2 aligns across 9 bases. The CDR3 contains 14 residues. V lost 7 bases to trimming and J lost 2 bases; unmatched junction nucleotides: 9. Germline values: CDR1 SQVTM, CDR2 ANQGSEA. The CDR3 DNA reads TGCAGCGCAATAGCGGGAGTCAAGGCCTACGAGCAGTACTTC. Residues: CSAIAGVKAYEQYF.

The J gene is TRBJ2-3, the V gene TRBV2; tentative D call: TRBD2 (6 bases). Germline CDR1 SNHLY, CDR2 FYNNEI. This CDR3 contains 16 residues. V was clipped by 8 bases and J by 1 base, with 19 bases between them. The CDR3 reads CASLDGGGPRTDTQYF. CDR3 coding DNA: TGTGCCAGCCTGGACGGGGGAGGCCCCCGCACAGATACGCAGTATTTT.

There are a few counts of this clone. The V call is TRBV30, the J call TRBJ1-3; 8 bases line up with TRBD1. The CDR3 extends over 15 amino acids. Unmatched junction bases numbered 8, after V lost 3 bases and J lost 4 bases. Per germline, CDR1 GTSNPN and CDR2 SVGIG (reference sequence). The CDR3 DNA reads as TGTGCCTGGAGCCCCCAGGGGGCGGGAGGAAACACCATATATTTT. This gives the protein CAWSPQGAGGNTIYF.

The CDR3 loop reads CASAQGGFGTEAFF. As DNA, the CDR3 is TGTGCCAGTGCACAGGGGGGTTTCGGCACTGAAGCTTTCTTT. V and J are TRBV7-3 and TRBJ1-1, with 8 bases identical to TRBD1. Trimming removed 9 bases from V and 4 bases from J; junction bases left unmatched: 10. CDR3 length equals 14 residues. Germline CDR1 is SGHTA and CDR2 is FQGTGA. The full variable domain, in which reference TRBV7-3 and TRBJ1-1 provide the parts outside the CDR3, is GAGVSQTPSNKVTEKGKYVELRCDPISGHTALYWYRQSLGQGPEFLIYFQGTGAADDSGLPNDRFFAVRPEGSVSTLKIQRTERGDSAVYLCASAQGGFGTEAFFGQGTRLTVV.

The chain employs TRBV6-1 and TRBJ1-2, with TRBD1 matching 11 bases. The CDR3 sequence is 16 residues long. The germline CDR1 and CDR2 sequences are MNHNS and SASEGT. V lost 4 bases, J lost 3 bases, and 7 bases stayed unmatched. CDR3 in amino acids: CASSGARDRGYYGYTF. For the CDR3, the DNA is TGTGCCAGCAGTGGCGCTCGGGACAGGGGGTACTATGGCTACACCTTC.

The chain is built from TRBV5-1 and TRBJ2-1; 8 bases map to TRBD2. The CDR3 has 16 residues. CDR1 and CDR2 from the germline V gene are SGHRS and YFSETQ. Trimming at V came to 4 bases and at J to 0 bases, leaving 6 bases not matched to a gene. Written as DNA, the CDR3 is TGCGCCAGCAGCATTAGCGGGATGAGCTCCTACAATGAGCAGTTCTTC. Its translation is CASSISGMSSYNEQFF.

V usage is TRBV28 and J usage is TRBJ2-3, with TRBD2 matching 14 bases. The CDR3 has 17 amino acids. CDR1 MDHEN and CDR2 SYDVKM come from the germline V gene. The trim removed 5 bases at V and 0 bases at J, leaving 4 bases unmatched. CDR3 residues: CASSRLAGGSSTDTQYF. Written as DNA, the CDR3 is TGTGCCAGCAGTAGACTAGCGGGAGGGTCTAGCACAGATACGCAGTATTTT.

The chain carries TRBV19 and TRBJ1-5; D not resolved. The ends were cut back, 7 bases at V and 0 bases at J, with 10 bases in the middle. Germline loops: CDR1 LNHDA, CDR2 SQIVND (reference sequence). The CDR3 runs 14 residues. The CDR3 bases are TGTGCCAGTACGTCATTGAGTAGCAATCAGCCCCAGCATTTT. Its protein is CASTSLSSNQPQHF.

The chain employs TRBV19 and TRBJ2-2, with D possibly TRBD2 on 5 matching bases. V shed 6 bases and J shed 5 bases, with 10 bases lying between them. The CDR3 length is 13 residues. Germline V gene data show CDR1 as LNHDA and CDR2 as SQIVND (reference sequence). CDR3 nucleotide sequence: TGTGCCAGTAGACTAGTTAGTACCGGGGAGCTGTTTTTT. Protein product: CASRLVSTGELFF.

The chain is built from TRBV30 and TRBJ2-7, with 12 bases matching TRBD2. The CDR3 has 13 amino acids. V gave up 5 bases and J gave up 4 bases; unmatched junction bases: 3. The germline V gene encodes CDR1 GTSNPN and CDR2 SVGIG (reference sequence). The DNA for the CDR3 is TGTGCCTGGGCTAGCGGGAGGGGGTACGAGCAGTACTTC. Protein sequence: CAWASGRGYEQYF. The whole variable domain, remainder taken from reference TRBV30 and TRBJ2-7, is SQTIHQWPATLVQPVGSPLSLECTVEGTSNPNLYWYRQAAGRGLQLLFYSVGIGQISSEVPQNLSASRPQDRQFILSSKKLLLSDSGFYLCAWASGRGYEQYFGPGTRLTVT.